Each of the 4 T cell receptor beta chains below was sequenced from the same sample in a study of blood T cell repertoires in COVID-19. The table came from immunoSEQ multiplex PCR; TCRdb's copy has only in-frame clones and leaves some out. The sample consists of approximately 170,000 clones, approximately 85% of them appearing once. Sample: peripheral blood. These TCRs come from a man aged 55 to 70 with active or convalescent COVID-19.

The chain joins TRBV6-6 to TRBJ1-6, with TRBD1 identical over 7 bases. J was trimmed by 7 bases and V by 7 bases; bases with no gene match: 4. CDR1 MNHNY and CDR2 SVGAGI come from the germline V gene (reference sequence). The CDR3 loop spans 13 amino acids. The CDR3 DNA follows: TGTGCCAGCAAAGGGACAGTCAATTCACCCCTCCACTTT. It specifies CASKGTVNSPLHF.

The chain combines TRBV5-4 with TRBJ2-7, with D possibly being TRBD1 (6 bases). The CDR3 contains 14 residues. The ends were cut back, 4 bases at V and 2 bases at J, with 13 bases in the middle. CDR1 and CDR2 (germline): SGHNT, YYREEE (reference sequence). The CDR3 coding sequence is TGTGCCAGCAGCCACTCCGGGACAACCTACGAGCAGTACTTC. The encoded protein is CASSHSGTTYEQYF.

The CDR3 here is CASSSRVPRSPLHF. The CDR3 DNA sequence: TGTGCCAGTAGTAGCCGGGTACCGAGATCACCCCTCCACTTT. This sequence joins TRBV19 and TRBJ1-6, with D unresolved. The CDR3 runs 14 residues. Germline CDR1 reads LNHDA; CDR2 reads SQIVND (reference sequence). The V gene lost 4 bases and the J gene lost 10 bases, with 14 bases spanning the gap.

V and J are TRBV28 and TRBJ1-1; TRBD1 matches 10 bases. This CDR3 spans 15 amino acids. From germline, CDR1 is MDHEN and CDR2 SYDVKM. J was trimmed by 5 bases and V by 6 bases; bases with no gene match: 9. CDR3 sequence reads: CASRGSGTGETEAFF. The DNA of the CDR3 is TGTGCCAGCAGGGGATCCGGGACAGGGGAAACTGAAGCTTTCTTT.